The clone carrying this T cell receptor beta chain was detected a few times. What it binds is not known. TCRdb itself ran the 5' RACE reads through MiXCR, one entry per CDR3 protein. The data show 98,000 or so distinct CDR3 sequences, around 17% seen once. V was shortened by 7 bases and J by 6 bases, with 12 bases between the two germline ends. This CDR3 is built from 13 residues. This sample was taken from a study of T-cell memory formation after mild COVID-19. General study results and limits: CD4/CD8 balance held among clones contracting day 15 to 85, and later expanders leaned CD4+. The SARS-CoV-2 specificity of second-wave clones reaching peak at day 37 remained unverified. Contracting CD8+ clones were enriched in EMRA, CD4+ mainly in CM and EM.

Sequencing was performed on PBMCs or a T cell subset sorted from them (not recorded which). The clonotype was recovered from a man aged 18 to 30 who had mild COVID-19 (a few samples of this study predate the infection). Cell type and time point are not known. This rearrangement joins TRBV12-3 or TRBV12-4 to TRBJ2-2, with D perhaps TRBD2 (5 bases). CDR3 in DNA: TGTGCCAGCACCGGGGAGTGGGCCGGGGAGCTGTTTTTT. Protein sequence: CASTGEWAGELFF.